This entry lists 15 T cell receptor beta chains sequenced from one sample in a study of blood T cells in healthy people across ages. PCR was performed a second time for roughly 6 to 12 cycles using a sample-barcoded 5' primer and a J-beta primer mix. TCRdb reprocessed the 5' RACE reads via MiXCR and lists one record per CDR3 protein. This table has some 1.5 million distinct CDR3 sequences, approximately 43% appearing once. The sample consisted of blood. These receptors all come from a woman between 18 and 29 years old in good health.

This clonotype occurred a few times. The J gene is TRBJ2-1, the V gene TRBV7-9, with D perhaps TRBD2 (6 bases). The CDR3 contains 15 residues. Germline assignment: CDR1 SEHNR and CDR2 FQNEAQ (reference sequence). V was trimmed by 2 bases and J by 7 bases, leaving 15 bases between them. The CDR3, as DNA: TGTGCCAGCAGCTTATTCGGGAGTGGGGAAAATGAGCAGTTCTTC. Protein: CASSLFGSGENEQFF.

The J gene is TRBJ2-3, the V gene TRBV5-1; TRBD2 is a possible D gene (5 bases). Germline CDR1 is SGHRS and CDR2 is YFSETQ. This CDR3 is 15 amino acids long. Trimming took 0 bases from V and 4 from J, leaving 12 bases between them. CDR3 loop: CASSLAGKSPDTQYF. In nucleotides, the CDR3 is TGCGCCAGCAGCTTGGCGGGGAAGTCTCCAGATACGCAGTATTTT.

This clonotype was seen more than once but under ten times. The J gene is TRBJ2-1, the V gene TRBV20-1; 10 positions agree with TRBD2. V dropped 3 bases and J dropped 4; count of bases not matched to a gene: 9. The CDR3 length is 16 residues. Germline lookup yields CDR1 DFQATT and CDR2 SNEGSKA (reference sequence). Written as DNA, the CDR3 is TGCAGTGCTAGTCTCCCCATTAGCGGGGGGTACAATGAGCAGTTCTTC. This translates into CSASLPISGGYNEQFF.

Remarks on this clonotype: Being one base from a much bigger clone, this may be a read error. The genes are TRBV20-1 and TRBJ1-2; maybe TRBD1 (5 bases). CDR1 and CDR2 from the germline V gene are DFQATT and SNEGSKA (reference sequence). The CDR3 is 12 amino acids. The CDR3 loop is CSASQGGYDYTF. In DNA, the CDR3 is TGCAGTGCTAGTCAGGGTGGCTATGACTACACCTTC.

The CDR3 region is CSARWDVTDTQYF. The CDR3 DNA follows: TGCAGTGCTAGGTGGGACGTAACAGATACGCAGTATTTT. This sequence joins TRBV20-1 and TRBJ2-3; D assignment may be TRBD1 or TRBD2 (5 bases each). Trimming removed 3 bases from V and 3 bases from J, with 10 bases in between. The CDR3 loop spans 13 amino acids. CDR1 DFQATT and CDR2 SNEGSKA come from the germline V gene (reference sequence).

This chain connects TRBV9 to TRBJ2-2; D may be TRBD1 (5 bases). This CDR3 spans 16 amino acids. The V gene's germline CDR1 is SGDLS and CDR2 YYNGEE. Trimming left V 1 base short and J 6 bases short, with 16 bases between. For the CDR3, the DNA is TGTGCCAGCAGCGTAAACCAGGGCCCCAGCCCCGGGGAGCTGTTTTTT. Encoded protein: CASSVNQGPSPGELFF.

This clonotype was counted ten times or more. The chain recombines TRBV29-1 with TRBJ2-3; D gene unclear. Per the germline V gene, CDR1 is SQVTM and CDR2 is ANQGSEA. Between the trimmed V and J ends, which lost 0 bases and 5 bases, there was a span of 12 bases. CDR3 length: 14 amino acids. CDR3 sequence: CSVEESSAGDTQYF. The CDR3 nucleotides read TGCAGCGTTGAAGAAAGTTCGGCCGGAGATACGCAGTATTTT.

This clonotype was detected many times. The chain is built from TRBV7-9 and TRBJ2-3, with D hard to call. V shed 2 bases and J shed 6 bases, with 15 bases lying between them. This CDR3 has 15 residues. CDR1 is SEHNR and CDR2 is FQNEAQ in the germline V gene (reference sequence). The CDR3 is CASSLTEVRWDTQYF. The CDR3 DNA reads as TGTGCCAGCAGCTTAACAGAAGTCCGGTGGGATACGCAGTATTTT. The variable domain in full, with the rest retrieved from reference TRBV7-9 and TRBJ2-3, is DTGVSQNPRHKITKRGQNVTFRCDPISEHNRLYWYRQTLGQGPEFLTYFQNEAQLEKSRLLSDRFSAERPKGSFSTLEIQRTEQGDSAMYLCASSLTEVRWDTQYFGPGTRLTVL.

The chain uses TRBV21-1 and TRBJ1-2; TRBD1, the D gene given by the table, was not confirmed from the DNA. TRBV21-1 counts as a pseudogene. The CDR3 spans 13 residues. CDR3 DNA: TGTGCCAGCAGCAAAAGGACAGCCCGGGGCTACACCTTC. Amino acid sequence: CASSKRTARGYTF.

On this clonotype itself: The junction shows a germline mismatch at one end, possibly a read error. The V call is TRBV4-2, the J call TRBJ2-3; either TRBD1 or TRBD2 may supply D (5 bases each). The V gene's germline CDR1 is LGHNA and CDR2 YNFKEQ. This CDR3 comprises 16 residues. The CDR3 DNA is TGTGCCGGCAGCCAAAACGTCCAGGGACGCACAGATACGCAGTATTTT. This translates into CAGSQNVQGRTDTQYF.

V is TRBV7-9 and J is TRBJ2-1; the D gene is possibly TRBD2 (7 bases). The CDR3 contains 15 residues. V dropped 2 bases and J dropped 4 bases, with 12 bases sitting between them. From germline, CDR1 is SEHNR and CDR2 FQNEAQ (reference sequence). The CDR3 coding sequence is TGTGCCAGCAGCTTACGCGGGGGACATTACAATGAGCAGTTCTTC. Amino acid sequence: CASSLRGGHYNEQFF.

The chain carries TRBV4-1 and TRBJ2-1; 8 bases line up with TRBD2. The CDR3 runs 17 residues. CDR1 is MGHRA, CDR2 YSYEKL, per germline. Trimming removed 0 bases from V and 4 bases from J; junction bases left unmatched: 8. The CDR3 DNA follows: TGCGCCAGCAGCCAAGATTCGGACGGGGGGGCATACAATGAGCAGTTCTTC. Translated, it gives CASSQDSDGGAYNEQFF.

This clonotype appeared a few times. V gene TRBV6-5 combines with J gene TRBJ2-7; 9 nucleotides align to TRBD1. CDR1 is MNHEY and CDR2 is SVGAGI in the germline V gene. J was trimmed by 6 bases and V by 4 bases; bases with no gene match: 10. The CDR3 runs to 15 residues. CDR3 amino acids: CASSSPGQGRVEQYF. The CDR3 DNA reads as TGTGCCAGCAGTTCCCCGGGACAGGGTAGGGTCGAGCAGTACTTC.

This clonotype was seen a handful of times. A read error may account for a junction end that differs from germline. The rearrangement uses TRBV29-1 and TRBJ2-6; D tentatively fits TRBD1 or TRBD2 (5 bases each). The CDR3 consists of 18 residues. Germline V CDR1 and CDR2: SQVTM, ANQGSEA. Written as DNA, the CDR3 is TGCAGTGTTGAAGATCGATTGGCAGGGAGAGCCGGGGCCAACGTCCTGACTTTC. The encoded protein is CSVEDRLAGRAGANVLTF.

This clonotype was seen repeatedly, ten times or more. The chain couples TRBV4-1 to TRBJ1-2; 7 bases map to TRBD1. With V trimmed by 1 base and J by 4 bases, 3 bases remained unmatched. Germline CDR1 MGHRA, CDR2 YSYEKL. CDR3 size: 14 residues. CDR3 bases: TGCGCCAGCAGCCAAGGACAGGGAGGCTATGGCTACACCTTC. Its protein is CASSQGQGGYGYTF.